These 19 T cell receptor beta chains originate from one sample sequenced in a study of shared clonotypes between healthy human individuals. Assay: immunoSEQ multiplex PCR; the TCRdb copy retains only in-frame clones and omits some. The top ten clones hold more than 10% of a sample with about 500,000 clones, around 77% of them seen once. Source material: PBMCs. These receptor sequences come from a woman aged 40 to 50 in good health. Some clones in this sample may be carry-over from other donors' samples.

The genes are TRBV5-1 and TRBJ2-2; 9 positions agree with TRBD1. After removal of 0 bases from V and 6 bases from J, the junction contained 9 bases not matched to a gene. Per germline, CDR1 SGHRS and CDR2 YFSETQ. The CDR3 extends over 17 amino acids. CDR3 in amino acids: CASSLGLGTGFPGELFF. In DNA, the CDR3 is TGCGCCAGCAGCTTGGGACTCGGGACAGGGTTCCCCGGGGAGCTGTTTTTT.

CDR3 sequence reads: CASSQDRQGLWYEQYF. The CDR3 DNA sequence: TGCGCCAGCAGCCAAGATCGACAGGGACTCTGGTACGAGCAGTACTTC. The chain recombines TRBV4-3 with TRBJ2-7, with a possible D match to TRBD1 (7 bases). Germline CDR1 LGHNA, CDR2 YSLEER. V was clipped by 0 bases and J by 4 bases, with 16 bases between them. This CDR3 contains 16 residues.

Remarks on this clone: This likely came from a read error, as a far larger clone is one base away. The CDR3 DNA sequence: TGTGCCAGCGCCTCCCAGTCGGCGGGACAACAATTTTACTTC. Translating gives CASASQSAGQQFYF. V and J are TRBV28 and TRBJ2-7, with D perhaps TRBD1 or TRBD2 (6 bases each). Germline values: CDR1 MDHEN, CDR2 SYDVKM. With 8 bases removed from V and 13 bases from J, the gap between germline ends came to 27 bases. The CDR3 extends over 14 amino acids.

The genes are TRBV7-7 and TRBJ2-5, with a tentative D call TRBD2 (6 bases). The CDR3 length is 13 residues. From germline, CDR1 is SSHAT and CDR2 FNYEAQ (reference sequence). As DNA, the CDR3 is TGTGCTAGCGGTTCGGGGGAGCAAGAGACCCAGTACTTC. The encoded protein is CASGSGEQETQYF.

V is TRBV11-3 and J is TRBJ2-5, with D unclear. The germline gives CDR1 SGHNT, CDR2 YENEEA. The CDR3 totals 13 residues. Trimming cost V 2 bases and J 7 bases, with 11 bases left between them. The CDR3 is CASSLYFRRTQYF. The DNA for the CDR3 is TGTGCCAGCAGCTTATACTTTCGGAGGACCCAGTACTTC. The full variable domain, rest sourced from reference TRBV11-3 and TRBJ2-5, is EAGVVQSPRYKIIEKKQPVAFWCNPISGHNTLYWYLQNLGQGPELLIRYENEEAVDDSQLPKDRFSAERLKGVDSTLKIQPAELGDSAVYLCASSLYFRRTQYFGPGTRLLVL.

This clone was observed a single time. A much larger clone sits a single nucleotide away, making a read error possible. The chain is built from TRBV28 and TRBJ2-3, with a weak D call TRBD2 (7 bases). There are 14 residues in the CDR3. The V gene's germline CDR1 is MDHEN and CDR2 SYDVKM. CDR3 loop: CASSLGGGTDTQCF. The CDR3 region has the DNA TGTGCCAGCAGTTTAGGCGGGGGCACAGATACGCAGTGTTTT. Using reference TRBV28 and TRBJ2-3 for the parts outside the CDR3, the full variable domain is DVKVTQSSRYLVKRTGEKVFLECVQDMDHENMFWYRQDPGLGLRLIYFSYDVKMKEKGDIPEGYSVSREKKERFSLILESASTNQTSMYLCASSLGGGTDTQCFGPGTRLTVL.

Note on this clone: A much bigger clone sits one base away, suggesting this may be a read error. The CDR3 coding sequence is TGTACCAGCAGCTCGGACAGCGATTATGGCTACACCTTC. It translates to CTSSSDSDYGYTF. The chain links TRBV7-2 to TRBJ1-2, with D possibly TRBD1 on 6 matching bases. The V end lost 4 bases, the J end lost 5 bases, and 11 bases lay between the germline ends. This CDR3 spans 13 amino acids. CDR1 SGHTA and CDR2 FQGNSA come from the germline V gene.

The gene calls are TRBV10-2 and TRBJ2-7; either TRBD1 or TRBD2 may fit D (5 bases each). The CDR3 consists of 11 residues. The V gene's germline CDR1 is WSHSY and CDR2 SAAADI. V lost 8 bases, J lost 6 bases, and 11 bases lay in between. The CDR3 coding sequence is TGCGCCAGCGGCGTGGGGGTCGAGCAGTACTTC. This codes for CASGVGVEQYF.

Of note for this clone: Possible read error: a much larger clone is one base away. Within the sample, other DNA sequences also encode this same CDR3. The CDR3 DNA sequence: TGTGCCAGCAGCATAGGTGGGGGCGGTGGCGAAGACGAGCAGTACTTC. Amino acid sequence: CASSIGGGGGEDEQYF. This rearrangement joins TRBV7-9 to TRBJ2-7; D might be TRBD1 (6 bases). Germline-derived CDR1 and CDR2 are SEHNR and FQNEAQ (reference sequence). The CDR3 runs to 16 residues. V was clipped by 5 bases and J by 5 bases, with 22 bases between them.

CDR3 loop: CASSYSGANVLTF. The DNA for the CDR3 is TGTGCCAGCAGTTACTCTGGGGCCAACGTCCTGACTTTC. The chain employs TRBV27 and TRBJ2-6; D unclear. Between the trimmed V and J ends, which lost 4 bases and 0 bases, there was a span of 1 base. Germline-derived CDR1 and CDR2 are MNHEY and SMNVEV (reference sequence). CDR3 length: 13 amino acids. The full variable domain, in which reference TRBV27 and TRBJ2-6 provide the parts outside the CDR3, is EAQVTQNPRYLITVTGKKLTVTCSQNMNHEYMSWYRQDPGLGLRQIYYSMNVEVTDKGDVPEGYKVSRKEKRNFPLILESPSPNQTSLYFCASSYSGANVLTFGAGSRLTVL.

This chain connects TRBV9 to TRBJ2-5; D unresolved. The CDR3 runs to 13 residues. The germline V and J ends were trimmed by 4 bases and 1 base, with 8 bases remaining between them. The germline V gene encodes CDR1 SGDLS and CDR2 YYNGEE. CDR3 protein: CASSTRGQETQYF. The CDR3 bases are TGTGCCAGCAGCACCCGAGGCCAAGAGACCCAGTACTTC. Together with reference TRBV9 and TRBJ2-5, the CDR3 gives the full variable domain: DSGVTQTPKHLITATGQRVTLRCSPRSGDLSVYWYQQSLDQGLQFLIQYYNGEERAKGNILERFSAQQFPDLHSELNLSSLELGDSALYFCASSTRGQETQYFGPGTRLLVL.

The chain uses TRBV28 and TRBJ1-2; perhaps TRBD1 as D (5 bases). Germline CDR1 reads MDHEN; CDR2 reads SYDVKM. V was pared by 6 bases and J by 0 bases, with 17 bases between. The CDR3 has 16 amino acids. Here the CDR3 reads CASRGGSGDPNYGYTF. CDR3 DNA: TGTGCCAGCAGAGGCGGCTCGGGGGACCCTAACTATGGCTACACCTTC.

This chain links TRBV9 with TRBJ2-2; tentative D call: TRBD1 (6 bases). The germline V gene has CDR1 SGDLS and CDR2 YYNGEE. The V and J ends lost 2 bases and 4 bases respectively, with 12 bases between them. The CDR3 contains 15 residues. The CDR3 loop reads CASSVTGLGTGELFF. CDR3 in DNA: TGTGCCAGCAGCGTTACAGGGTTGGGCACCGGGGAGCTGTTTTTT. The entire variable domain, with the rest obtained from reference TRBV9 and TRBJ2-2, is as follows: DSGVTQTPKHLITATGQRVTLRCSPRSGDLSVYWYQQSLDQGLQFLIQYYNGEERAKGNILERFSAQQFPDLHSELNLSSLELGDSALYFCASSVTGLGTGELFFGEGSRLTVL.

The chain couples TRBV6-6 to TRBJ1-5, with D maybe TRBD1 (6 bases). Germline CDR1 reads MNHNY; CDR2 reads SVGAGI (reference sequence). Trimming cost V 10 bases and J 3 bases, with 16 bases left between them. The CDR3 is made up of 14 amino acids. For the CDR3, the DNA is TGTGCCACCCTACCTTGGGACACCAATCAGCCCCAGCATTTT. Protein: CATLPWDTNQPQHF.

J is TRBJ2-1 and V is TRBV9; D may be TRBD2 (6 bases). Germline CDR1 SGDLS, CDR2 YYNGEE. The CDR3 extends over 16 amino acids. The V and J ends lost 0 bases and 0 bases respectively, with 10 bases between them. The CDR3 sequence: CASSVGAGSSYNEQFF. Written as DNA, the CDR3 is TGTGCCAGCAGCGTAGGGGCGGGGAGCTCCTACAATGAGCAGTTCTTC.

The genes are TRBV7-9 and TRBJ1-2; unclear D gene. The CDR3 consists of 16 residues. Trimming shortened V by 5 bases and J by 4 bases, and 20 bases separated the two germline ends. Germline CDR1 SEHNR, CDR2 FQNEAQ (reference sequence). The CDR3 is CASSPGLSGYAYGYTF. CDR3 nucleotides: TGTGCCAGCAGCCCCGGATTATCGGGGTATGCCTATGGCTACACCTTC.

CDR3 nucleotide sequence: TGTGCCAGCAGCCCGACTAGCGGGACGGGAGATACGCAGTATTTT. Its translation is CASSPTSGTGDTQYF. The chain carries TRBV7-2 and TRBJ2-3; the match to TRBD2 covers 11 bases. This CDR3 is 15 amino acids long. CDR1 and CDR2 from the germline V gene are SGHTA and FQGNSA. With V trimmed by 5 bases and J by 5 bases, 6 bases remained unmatched.

This clone was detected once. The V gene is TRBV4-3, the J gene TRBJ1-4, with D perhaps matching TRBD1 (6 bases). V gave up 3 bases and J gave up 8 bases, with 10 bases separating them. This CDR3 has 13 amino acids. Germline CDR1 and CDR2: LGHNA and YSLEER. This CDR3 is CASSQLGTEKLFF. Here the CDR3 DNA reads TGCGCCAGCAGCCAGCTCGGGACAGAAAAACTGTTTTTT.

This chain links TRBV27 with TRBJ1-5, with D perhaps matching TRBD1 (5 bases). Trimming took off 5 bases at V and 7 bases at J, with 21 bases between the two ends. The CDR3 runs to 16 residues. Per germline, CDR1 MNHEY and CDR2 SMNVEV (reference sequence). The CDR3 bases are TGTGCCAGCAGTATAACGGGACCGATTATAAACCAGCCCCAGCATTTT. Protein sequence: CASSITGPIINQPQHF.